These 24 T cell receptor beta chains originate from one sample sequenced in a study of human T cells and chemical hapten exposure. Time point specified: patch test 2, 6 weeks after DPC sensitization. Specified treatment: therapeutic diphenylcyclopropenone sensitization with weekly scalp DPC. MiXCR, applied by TCRdb to the RACE reads, yields one record per CDR3 protein. This table holds about 55,000 distinct CDR3 sequences, 9.9% found once. The source material was whole blood, sampled in connection with sensitization to the hapten diphenylcyclopropenone (DPC). These receptor sequences come from a woman in her 50s with alopecia areata. Some clones in this sample may be carry-over from other donors' samples.

This clonotype has a handful of counts. This chain connects TRBV5-4 to TRBJ2-7; 7 bases match TRBD2. Looked up from germline, CDR1 is SGHNT and CDR2 is YYREEE (reference sequence). The length of the CDR3 is 15 residues. The junction had 11 bases not matched to a gene; V was cut back by 4 bases and J by 4 bases. The CDR3, as DNA: TGTGCCAGCAGCCTGGGGGGGAGTACATTGTACGAGCAGTACTTC. Protein sequence: CASSLGGSTLYEQYF. Drawing the rest from reference TRBV5-4 and TRBJ2-7, the complete variable domain is ETGVTQSPTHLIKTRGQQVTLRCSSQSGHNTVSWYQQALGQGPQFIFQYYREEENGRGNFPPRFSGLQFPNYSSELNVNALELDDSALYLCASSLGGSTLYEQYFGPGTRLTVT.

This clonotype was seen at least ten times. The chain employs TRBV4-3 and TRBJ2-7; D gene uncertain. Per germline, CDR1 LGHNA and CDR2 YSLEER. With 3 bases removed from V and 4 bases from J, the gap between germline ends came to 22 bases. There are 17 residues in the CDR3. CDR3 in DNA: TGCGCCAGCAGCCAGGTCGGCTGGGCGCCTTTAAAATACGAGCAGTACTTC. Protein sequence: CASSQVGWAPLKYEQYF.

This clonotype was counted ten times or more. The chain's CDR3 is CASSTGHETYEQYF. Written as DNA, the CDR3 is TGTGCCAGCAGTACGGGACACGAAACCTACGAGCAGTACTTC. The V gene is TRBV28, the J gene TRBJ2-7; TRBD1 might be the D (6 bases). The CDR3 has 14 residues. Germline V gene data show CDR1 as MDHEN and CDR2 as SYDVKM. V was trimmed by 5 bases and J by 2 bases, leaving 13 bases between them.

In this sample, this clonotype turned up a few times. This sequence joins TRBV5-8 and TRBJ2-7; 10 bases agree with TRBD1. V shed 4 bases and J 6 bases; nucleotides not matched to a gene: 4. Germline CDR1 and CDR2: SGHTS and YDEGEE. CDR3 length: 13 residues. The CDR3 sequence: CASSRDRGPEQYF. In DNA, the CDR3 is TGTGCCAGCAGCCGGGACAGGGGACCCGAGCAGTACTTC. Together with reference TRBV5-8 and TRBJ2-7, the CDR3 gives the full variable domain: EAGVTQSPTHLIKTRGQQATLRCSPISGHTSVYWYQQALGLGLQFLLWYDEGEERNRGNFPPRFSGRQFPNYSSELNVNALELEDSALYLCASSRDRGPEQYFGPGTRLTVT.

In its sample, this clonotype was seen many times. V gene TRBV28 combines with J gene TRBJ1-5; 9 nucleotides line up with TRBD1. Germline CDR1 and CDR2: MDHEN and SYDVKM. The CDR3 is 14 amino acids. Trimming removed 8 bases from V and 5 bases from J; junction bases left unmatched: 7. The CDR3 region is CASLAGQGHQPQHF. CDR3 bases: TGTGCCAGCTTGGCGGGACAGGGACATCAGCCCCAGCATTTT.

The chain uses TRBV7-6 and TRBJ2-7; D not certain. CDR3 size: 12 residues. V lost 5 bases, J lost 8 bases, and 13 bases lay in between. The germline V gene has CDR1 SGHVS and CDR2 FNYEAQ. The CDR3 reads CASSQNRDQQYF. CDR3 in DNA: TGTGCCAGCAGCCAGAACAGAGATCAGCAGTACTTC.

This clonotype came up a few times. The J gene is TRBJ2-1, the V gene TRBV3-1; 10 positions agree with TRBD2. The CDR3 totals 21 residues. Germline assignment: CDR1 LGHDT and CDR2 YNNKEL (reference sequence). With V trimmed by 1 base and J by 8 bases, 23 bases remained unmatched. The CDR3: CASSQGPRGPSGRRILDEQFF. For the CDR3, the DNA is TGTGCCAGCAGCCAAGGCCCGAGGGGACCTAGCGGGAGAAGAATTTTGGATGAGCAGTTCTTC.

This clonotype was seen many times. V gene TRBV24-1 combines with J gene TRBJ1-5, with D unresolved. The CDR3 totals 14 residues. V gave up 0 bases and J gave up 1 base, with 3 bases separating them. Germline V gene lookup returns CDR1 KGHDR and CDR2 SFDVKD. In DNA, the CDR3 is TGTGCCACCAGTGATTTGACCAGCAATCAGCCCCAGCATTTT. Amino acid sequence: CATSDLTSNQPQHF.

The chain has TRBV6-1 and TRBJ2-7; tentatively, D is TRBD1 (5 bases). The germline V and J ends were trimmed by 7 bases and 1 base, with 17 bases remaining between them. This CDR3 contains 15 residues. CDR1 is MNHNS, CDR2 SASEGT, per germline. CDR3 nucleotide sequence: TGTGCCAGCACCAGACCAGGGCTTGGGTCCTACGAGCAGTACTTC. Protein product: CASTRPGLGSYEQYF.

This clonotype has ten or more counts. The CDR3, as DNA: TGCGCCAGCAGTTCCGGAGGGGCCTCCTATAATTCACCCCTCCACTTT. Encoded protein: CASSSGGASYNSPLHF. This chain uses TRBV4-1 with TRBJ1-6; a possible D gene is TRBD1 (5 bases). This CDR3 is 16 amino acids long. CDR1 and CDR2 from the germline V gene are MGHRA and YSYEKL. The V end lost 6 bases, the J end lost 0 bases, and 12 bases lay between the germline ends.

This clonotype appeared a few times. The chain uses TRBV21-1 and TRBJ2-5; TRBD2, the table's D call, lacks a check against the DNA. TRBV21-1 is shown as a pseudogene. The CDR3 covers 15 residues. For the CDR3, the DNA is TGTGCCAGCAGCAAAGCTAGGGCAGTAAAAGAGACCCAGTACTTC. Protein sequence: CASSKARAVKETQYF.

This clonotype was seen a handful of times. The genes are TRBV6-5 and TRBJ2-3, with D maybe TRBD2 (5 bases). The V gene's germline CDR1 is MNHEY and CDR2 SVGAGI. The CDR3 length is 15 residues. The V gene lost 6 bases and the J gene lost 1 base, with 14 bases spanning the gap. The CDR3 is CASSYTGSGTDTQYF. The CDR3 bases are TGTGCCAGCAGCTACACGGGGAGTGGCACAGATACGCAGTATTTT.

This chain joins TRBV20-1 and TRBJ2-1, with 11 bases fitting TRBD2. The germline CDR1 and CDR2 sequences are DFQATT and SNEGSKA (reference sequence). CDR3 length equals 13 residues. Trimming at V came to 3 bases and at J to 13 bases, leaving 8 bases not matched to a gene. In DNA form, the CDR3 reads TGCAGTGCTAGCCTGGGACTAGCGGTTCGCCAGTTCTTC. Translating gives CSASLGLAVRQFF.

The chain combines TRBV7-2 with TRBJ1-6; 8 positions match TRBD1. The V gene's germline CDR1 is SGHTA and CDR2 FQGNSA. With V trimmed by 2 bases and J by 10 bases, 7 bases remained unmatched. The CDR3 loop spans 15 amino acids. The DNA of the CDR3 is TGTGCCAGCAGCTTAACCGGACAGGGCAACTCACCCCTCCACTTT. This encodes CASSLTGQGNSPLHF.

This clonotype turned up a few times. The chain combines TRBV19 with TRBJ2-4, with 8 bases fitting TRBD2. Germline V gives CDR1 LNHDA, CDR2 SQIVND (reference sequence). The V segment lost 4 bases and the J segment 2 bases; nucleotides outside the gene matches: 7. This CDR3 is built from 16 residues. The CDR3 reads CASSRTSGGTKNIQYF. CDR3 in DNA: TGTGCCAGTAGTAGAACTAGCGGTGGGACCAAAAACATTCAGTACTTC.

This chain links TRBV7-8 with TRBJ2-7; TRBD1 matches at 9 bases. Per germline, CDR1 SGHVS and CDR2 FQNEAQ. V shed 5 bases, J shed 2 bases, and the junction held 4 bases outside the gene matches. The CDR3 loop spans 14 amino acids. The CDR3: CASSDRDRAYEQYF. The CDR3 DNA reads as TGTGCCAGCAGCGACCGGGACAGGGCCTACGAGCAGTACTTC. The full variable domain, completed using reference TRBV7-8 and TRBJ2-7, is GAGVSQSPRYKVAKRGQDVALRCDPISGHVSLFWYQQALGQGPEFLTYFQNEAQLDKSGLPSDRFFAERPEGSVSTLKIQRTQQEDSAVYLCASSDRDRAYEQYFGPGTRLTVT.

In this sample, this clonotype turned up a few times. This chain joins TRBV28 and TRBJ2-1; 7 bases align to TRBD2. The V gene's germline CDR1 is MDHEN and CDR2 SYDVKM. V was clipped by 6 bases and J by 6 bases; unmatched bases: 5. The CDR3 is 13 residues long. CDR3 sequence reads: CASRASGGNEQFF. The CDR3 DNA follows: TGTGCCAGCAGGGCGTCGGGGGGCAATGAGCAGTTCTTC.

This clonotype showed up many times. This chain connects TRBV29-1 to TRBJ1-1, with 7 bases aligning to TRBD1. Germline V gives CDR1 SQVTM, CDR2 ANQGSEA. This CDR3 is 12 amino acids long. J gave up 5 bases and V 7 bases, and 7 bases lay outside the gene matches. CDR3 bases: TGCAGCGAAGTCCAGGGGGGAACTGAAGCTTTCTTT. This sequence encodes CSEVQGGTEAFF.

This clonotype has only a few counts. This chain uses TRBV18 with TRBJ2-5; D ambiguous. V lost 0 bases and J 6 bases, leaving 5 bases between the germline ends. The CDR3 extends over 12 amino acids. Germline V gene data show CDR1 as KGHSH and CDR2 as LQKENI. The CDR3 region has the DNA TGTGCCAGCTCACCACCATCACAGACCCAGTACTTC. This codes for CASSPPSQTQYF.

This clonotype was found a few times. V gene TRBV4-3 combines with J gene TRBJ2-1; 8 positions agree with TRBD1. J was trimmed by 13 bases and V by 1 base; bases with no gene match: 6. There are 13 residues in the CDR3. Germline V gives CDR1 LGHNA, CDR2 YSLEER. The CDR3 protein is CASSQGRGQDQFF. CDR3 DNA: TGCGCCAGCAGCCAAGGGAGGGGACAGGATCAGTTCTTC.

The CDR3 loop is CASSPRDGGNTIYF. CDR3 bases: TGCGCCAGCAGCCCCAGGGACGGTGGAAACACCATATATTTT. The chain carries TRBV5-1 and TRBJ1-3; D is perhaps TRBD1 (5 bases). Germline CDR1 reads SGHRS; CDR2 reads YFSETQ. The CDR3 covers 14 residues. Trimming pared 4 bases from V and 3 bases from J, leaving 11 bases between.

This clonotype was counted ten times or more. The chain links TRBV6-1 to TRBJ2-7; D may correspond to TRBD1 or TRBD2 (5 bases each). V shed 2 bases and J shed 2 bases, with 13 bases lying between them. Germline V CDR1 and CDR2: MNHNS, SASEGT. This CDR3 spans 15 amino acids. CDR3 sequence: CASSEIPQGAYEQYF. In DNA form, the CDR3 reads TGTGCCAGCAGTGAAATCCCGCAGGGAGCCTACGAGCAGTACTTC.

The rearrangement links TRBV11-2 to TRBJ2-7, with D perhaps matching TRBD1 (6 bases). CDR3 size: 18 residues. V lost 6 bases to trimming and J lost 7 bases, with 31 bases between them. Germline loops: CDR1 SGHAT, CDR2 FQNNGV. CDR3 bases: TGTGCCAGCAGACTACAGTCTTATCCGGGACAAAGGGAGTGGGAGCAGTACTTC. Translating it yields CASRLQSYPGQREWEQYF. The whole variable domain, remainder taken from reference TRBV11-2 and TRBJ2-7, is EAGVAQSPRYKIIEKRQSVAFWCNPISGHATLYWYQQILGQGPKLLIQFQNNGVVDDSQLPKDRFSAERLKGVDSTLKIQPAKLEDSAVYLCASRLQSYPGQREWEQYFGPGTRLTVT.

This clonotype was detected a few times. The chain joins TRBV5-1 to TRBJ1-1, with 8 bases matching TRBD1. Germline assignment: CDR1 SGHRS and CDR2 YFSETQ. The CDR3 loop spans 16 amino acids. Trimming cost V 0 bases and J 3 bases; bases outside gene matches: 7. The CDR3 nucleotides read TGCGCCAGCAGCTTGGGCCATGGACAGGGCGACACTGAAGCTTTCTTT. Its translation is CASSLGHGQGDTEAFF.